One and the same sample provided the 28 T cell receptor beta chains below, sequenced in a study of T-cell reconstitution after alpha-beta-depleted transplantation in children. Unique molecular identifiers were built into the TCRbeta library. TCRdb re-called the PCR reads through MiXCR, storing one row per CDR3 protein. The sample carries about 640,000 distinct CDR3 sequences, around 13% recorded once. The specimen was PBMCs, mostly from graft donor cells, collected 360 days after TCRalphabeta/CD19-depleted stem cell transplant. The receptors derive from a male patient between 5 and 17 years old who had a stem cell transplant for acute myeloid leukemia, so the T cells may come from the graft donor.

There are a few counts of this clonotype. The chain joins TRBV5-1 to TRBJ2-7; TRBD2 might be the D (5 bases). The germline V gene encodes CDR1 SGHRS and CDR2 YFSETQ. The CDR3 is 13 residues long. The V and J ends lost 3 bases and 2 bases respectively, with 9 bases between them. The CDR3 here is CASSSLGTYEQYF. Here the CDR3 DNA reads TGCGCCAGCAGCTCTCTCGGGACCTACGAGCAGTACTTC.

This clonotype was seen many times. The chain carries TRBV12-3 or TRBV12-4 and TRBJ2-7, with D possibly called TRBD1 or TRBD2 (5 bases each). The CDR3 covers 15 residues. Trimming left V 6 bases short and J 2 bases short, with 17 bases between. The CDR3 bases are TGTGCCAGCAGGCCTGGGACCCACCTCACCTACGAGCAGTACTTC. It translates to CASRPGTHLTYEQYF.

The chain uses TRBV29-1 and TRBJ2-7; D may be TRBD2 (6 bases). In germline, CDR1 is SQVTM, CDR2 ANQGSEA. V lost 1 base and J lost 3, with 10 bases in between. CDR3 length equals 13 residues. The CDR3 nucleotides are TGCAGCGTTGAAGGGGGGGTAGGCTACGAGCAGTACTTC. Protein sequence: CSVEGGVGYEQYF.

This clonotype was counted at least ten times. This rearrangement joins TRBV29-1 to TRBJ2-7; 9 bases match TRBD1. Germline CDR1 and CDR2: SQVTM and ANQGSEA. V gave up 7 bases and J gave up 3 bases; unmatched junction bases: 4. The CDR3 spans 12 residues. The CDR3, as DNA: TGCAGCGCTGGACAGGGGTACTACGAGCAGTACTTC. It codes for CSAGQGYYEQYF.

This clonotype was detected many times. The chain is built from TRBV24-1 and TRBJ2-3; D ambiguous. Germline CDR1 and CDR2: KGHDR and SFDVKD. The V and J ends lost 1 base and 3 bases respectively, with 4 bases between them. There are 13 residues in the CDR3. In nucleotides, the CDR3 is TGTGCCACCAGTGATTTTGTTACAGATACGCAGTATTTT. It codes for CATSDFVTDTQYF.

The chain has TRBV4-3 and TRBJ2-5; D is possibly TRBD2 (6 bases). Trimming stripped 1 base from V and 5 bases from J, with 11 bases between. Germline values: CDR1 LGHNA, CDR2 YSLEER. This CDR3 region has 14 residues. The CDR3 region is CASSQARGSETQYF. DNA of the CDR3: TGCGCCAGCAGCCAAGCACGGGGGTCGGAGACCCAGTACTTC.

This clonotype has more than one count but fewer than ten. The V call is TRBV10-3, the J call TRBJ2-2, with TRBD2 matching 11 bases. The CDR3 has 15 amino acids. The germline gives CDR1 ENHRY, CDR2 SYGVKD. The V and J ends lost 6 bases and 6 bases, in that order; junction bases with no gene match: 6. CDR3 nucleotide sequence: TGTGCCATCAGACTAGCGGGAGTGACGGCCGGGGAGCTGTTTTTT. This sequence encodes CAIRLAGVTAGELFF.

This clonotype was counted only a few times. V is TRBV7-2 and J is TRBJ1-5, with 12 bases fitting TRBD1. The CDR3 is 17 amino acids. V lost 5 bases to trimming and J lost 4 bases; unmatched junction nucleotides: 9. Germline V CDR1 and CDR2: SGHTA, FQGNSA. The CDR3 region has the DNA TGTGCCAGCAGCCTTGCCCGGGACAGGGGGCTAAATCAGCCCCAGCATTTT. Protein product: CASSLARDRGLNQPQHF. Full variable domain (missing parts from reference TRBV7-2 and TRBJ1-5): GAGVSQSPSNKVTEKGKDVELRCDPISGHTALYWYRQSLGQGLEFLIYFQGNSAPDKSGLPSDRFSAERTGGSVSTLTIQRTQQEDSAVYLCASSLARDRGLNQPQHFGDGTRLSIL.

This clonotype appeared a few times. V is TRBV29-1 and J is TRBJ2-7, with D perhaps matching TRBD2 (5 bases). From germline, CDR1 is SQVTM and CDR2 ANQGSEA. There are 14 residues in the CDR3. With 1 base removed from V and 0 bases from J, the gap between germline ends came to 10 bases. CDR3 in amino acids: CSVEGGSGSYEQYF. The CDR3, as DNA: TGCAGCGTTGAAGGAGGGAGTGGCTCCTACGAGCAGTACTTC.

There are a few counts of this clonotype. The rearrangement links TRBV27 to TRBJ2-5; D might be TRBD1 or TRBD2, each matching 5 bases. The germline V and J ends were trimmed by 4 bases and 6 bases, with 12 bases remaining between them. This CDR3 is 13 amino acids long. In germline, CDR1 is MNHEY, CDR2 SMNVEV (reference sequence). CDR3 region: CASSYGTTQTQYF. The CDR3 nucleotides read TGTGCCAGCAGTTACGGGACCACGCAGACCCAGTACTTC.

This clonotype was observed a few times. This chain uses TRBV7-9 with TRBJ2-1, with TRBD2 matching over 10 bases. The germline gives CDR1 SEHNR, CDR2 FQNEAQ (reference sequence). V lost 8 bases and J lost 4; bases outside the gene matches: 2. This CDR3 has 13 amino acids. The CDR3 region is CASLAGEYNEQFF. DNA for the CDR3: TGTGCCAGCCTAGCGGGAGAATACAATGAGCAGTTCTTC.

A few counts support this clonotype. Here the CDR3 reads CASTLAGQGGGYTF. CDR3 coding DNA: TGTGCCAGCACCCTGGCGGGACAGGGAGGCGGCTACACCTTC. This rearrangement joins TRBV28 to TRBJ1-2, with TRBD1 matching 9 bases. Trimming at V came to 7 bases and at J to 8 bases, leaving 11 bases not matched to a gene. The CDR3 is 14 amino acids. CDR1 and CDR2 from the germline V gene are MDHEN and SYDVKM.

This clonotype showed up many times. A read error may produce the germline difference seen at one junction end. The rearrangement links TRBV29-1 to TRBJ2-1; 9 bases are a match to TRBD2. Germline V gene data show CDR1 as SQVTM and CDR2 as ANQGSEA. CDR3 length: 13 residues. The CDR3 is CSVEGGRVTGQFF. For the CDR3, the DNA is TGCAGCGTAGAAGGCGGGAGGGTGACGGGGCAGTTCTTC.

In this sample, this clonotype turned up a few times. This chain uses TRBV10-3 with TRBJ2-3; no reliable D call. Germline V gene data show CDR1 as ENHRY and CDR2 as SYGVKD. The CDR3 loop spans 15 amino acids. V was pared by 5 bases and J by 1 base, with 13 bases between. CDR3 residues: CAISTRVAGTDTQYF. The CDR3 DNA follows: TGTGCCATCAGTACTCGAGTCGCCGGCACAGATACGCAGTATTTT.

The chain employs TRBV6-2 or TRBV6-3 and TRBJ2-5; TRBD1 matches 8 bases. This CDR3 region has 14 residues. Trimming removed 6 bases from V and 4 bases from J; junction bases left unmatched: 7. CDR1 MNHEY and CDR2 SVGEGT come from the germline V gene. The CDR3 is CASSPGQGLETQYF. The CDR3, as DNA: TGTGCCAGCAGCCCCGGACAGGGATTAGAGACCCAGTACTTC.

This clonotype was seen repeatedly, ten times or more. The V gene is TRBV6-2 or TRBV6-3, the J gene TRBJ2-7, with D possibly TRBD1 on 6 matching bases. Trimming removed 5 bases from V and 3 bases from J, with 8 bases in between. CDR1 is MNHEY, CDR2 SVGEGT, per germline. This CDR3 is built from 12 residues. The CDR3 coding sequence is TGTGCCAGCAGTCGACAGGTCTACGAGCAGTACTTC. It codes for CASSRQVYEQYF.

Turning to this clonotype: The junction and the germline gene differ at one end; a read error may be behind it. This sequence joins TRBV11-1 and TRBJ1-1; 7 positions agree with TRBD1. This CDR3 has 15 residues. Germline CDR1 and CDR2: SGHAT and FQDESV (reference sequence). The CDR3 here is CASSRSGTANPEAFF. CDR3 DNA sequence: TGTGCCAGCAGCCGGTCCGGGACAGCGAACCCTGAAGCTTTCTTT.

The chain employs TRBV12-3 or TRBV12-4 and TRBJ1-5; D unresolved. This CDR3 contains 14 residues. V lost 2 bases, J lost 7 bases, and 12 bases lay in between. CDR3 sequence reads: CASSLRHTRQPQHF. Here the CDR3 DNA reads TGTGCCAGCAGTTTAAGGCACACACGACAGCCCCAGCATTTT.

The CDR3 sequence is CSAPGQTMETQYF. The DNA for the CDR3 is TGCAGTGCGCCGGGACAGACGATGGAGACCCAGTACTTC. The chain couples TRBV20-1 to TRBJ2-5; 7 positions agree with TRBD1. Per the germline V gene, CDR1 is DFQATT and CDR2 is SNEGSKA (reference sequence). This CDR3 region has 13 residues. Trimming took 6 bases from V and 5 from J; bases not matched to a gene: 9.

The CDR3 protein is CSATLTRYTQYF. The CDR3 region has the DNA TGCAGTGCTACCTTGACCAGGTATACGCAGTATTTT. The gene calls are TRBV20-1 and TRBJ2-3; D gene uncertain. Trimming took 4 bases from V and 7 from J, leaving 12 bases between them. This CDR3 region has 12 residues. Germline values: CDR1 DFQATT, CDR2 SNEGSKA (reference sequence).

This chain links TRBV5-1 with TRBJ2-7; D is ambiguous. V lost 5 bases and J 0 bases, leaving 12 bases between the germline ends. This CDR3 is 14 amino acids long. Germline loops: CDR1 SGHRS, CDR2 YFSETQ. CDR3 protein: CASRSGLSSYEQYF. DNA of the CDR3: TGCGCCAGCAGATCCGGGTTGAGCTCCTACGAGCAGTACTTC. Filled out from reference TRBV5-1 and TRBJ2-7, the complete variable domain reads KAGVTQTPRYLIKTRGQQVTLSCSPISGHRSVSWYQQTPGQGLQFLFEYFSETQRNKGNFPGRFSGRQFSNSRSEMNVSTLELGDSALYLCASRSGLSSYEQYFGPGTRLTVT.

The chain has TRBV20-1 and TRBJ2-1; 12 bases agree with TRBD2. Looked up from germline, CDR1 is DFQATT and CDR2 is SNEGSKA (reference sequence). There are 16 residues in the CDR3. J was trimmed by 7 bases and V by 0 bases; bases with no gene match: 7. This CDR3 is CSARDPTSGRLNEQFF. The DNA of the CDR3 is TGCAGTGCTAGAGACCCCACTAGCGGGAGGTTAAATGAGCAGTTCTTC.

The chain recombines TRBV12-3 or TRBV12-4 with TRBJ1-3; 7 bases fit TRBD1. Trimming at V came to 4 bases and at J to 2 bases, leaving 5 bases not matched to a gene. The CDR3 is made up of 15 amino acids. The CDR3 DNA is TGTGCCAGCAGTTCCCGGCAGGGGGCTGGAAACACCATATATTTT. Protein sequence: CASSSRQGAGNTIYF.

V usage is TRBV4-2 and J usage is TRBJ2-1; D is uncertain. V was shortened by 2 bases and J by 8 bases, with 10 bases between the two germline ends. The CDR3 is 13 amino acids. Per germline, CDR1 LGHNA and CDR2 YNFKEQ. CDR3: CASSQSSSDEQFF. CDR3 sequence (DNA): TGTGCCAGCAGCCAATCCTCCAGCGATGAGCAGTTCTTC.

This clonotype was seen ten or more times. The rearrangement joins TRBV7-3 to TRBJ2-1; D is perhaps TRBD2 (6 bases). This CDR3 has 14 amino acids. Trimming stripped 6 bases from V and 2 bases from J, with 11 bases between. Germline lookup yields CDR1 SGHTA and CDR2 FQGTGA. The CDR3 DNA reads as TGTGCCAGCAGTATGACTAGGGCCTACAATGAGCAGTTCTTC. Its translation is CASSMTRAYNEQFF.

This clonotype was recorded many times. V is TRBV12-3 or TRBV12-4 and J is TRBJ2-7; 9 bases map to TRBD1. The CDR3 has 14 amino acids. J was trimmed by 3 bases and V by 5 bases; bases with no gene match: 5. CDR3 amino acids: CASSRQGVFYEQYF. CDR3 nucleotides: TGTGCCAGCAGTCGACAGGGGGTTTTCTACGAGCAGTACTTC.

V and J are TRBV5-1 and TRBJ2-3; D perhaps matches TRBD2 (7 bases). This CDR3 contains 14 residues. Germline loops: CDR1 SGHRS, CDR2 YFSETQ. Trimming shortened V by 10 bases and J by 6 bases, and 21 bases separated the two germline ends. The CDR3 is CAHRASGTNDTQYF. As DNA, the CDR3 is TGCGCCCACAGGGCTAGCGGTACTAATGATACGCAGTATTTT. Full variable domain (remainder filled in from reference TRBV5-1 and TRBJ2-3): KAGVTQTPRYLIKTRGQQVTLSCSPISGHRSVSWYQQTPGQGLQFLFEYFSETQRNKGNFPGRFSGRQFSNSRSEMNVSTLELGDSALYLCAHRASGTNDTQYFGPGTRLTVL.

The CDR3 sequence: CSARPTHPAGLAGTYEQYF. The CDR3 bases are TGCAGTGCTAGACCTACTCATCCCGCCGGGCTAGCGGGAACCTACGAGCAGTACTTC. This sequence joins TRBV20-1 and TRBJ2-7; TRBD2 aligns across 9 bases. Per the germline V gene, CDR1 is DFQATT and CDR2 is SNEGSKA (reference sequence). The CDR3 consists of 19 residues. V was clipped by 2 bases and J by 2 bases; unmatched bases: 19.